This T cell receptor beta chain stems from a study of human T cells and chemical hapten exposure. Overall study: DPC 0.01% went on the upper back by patch test, with reading at 6 days. Patients having alopecia areata, totalis or universalis were mostly female. Study findings and constraints: No alteration of TCRs above 1 in 1000 frequency was seen with DPC sensitization.

This CDR3 region has 14 residues. V was clipped by 3 bases and J by 5 bases, with 13 bases between them. Germline assignment: CDR1 LGHDT and CDR2 YNNKEL (reference sequence). Remarks on this clonotype: Its antigen is undetermined.

Individual cDNA molecules in this library carried unique molecular identifiers. The authors' processing: A typical sample had approximately 93,000 TCRs, with roughly 23,224 to 690,600 overall. TCRdb re-called the reads with MiXCR, one entry per CDR3 protein. TCRdb, not the authors, supplied the V and J calls. The sample holds roughly 3,700 distinct CDR3 sequences, about 50% seen once. Noted treatment: therapeutic diphenylcyclopropenone sensitization with weekly scalp DPC. This material consisted of whole blood, taken before DPC sensitization or 2, 6, or about 24 weeks after (not recorded which). This chain links TRBV3-1 with TRBJ2-5; maybe TRBD1 (6 bases). This clonotype originated in an adult with alopecia areata. Some clones in this sample may be carry-over from other donors' samples. This table probably holds off-target reads from a library built for another chain. CDR3 sequence reads: CASSQDRGSETQYF. The DNA of the CDR3 is TGTGCCAGCAGCCAGGACAGAGGATCGGAGACCCAGTACTTC.